This is a list of T cell receptor beta chains from one sample in a study of T cells in Graves' hyperthyroidism and ophthalmopathy. TCRdb reanalysed the multiplex PCR reads using MiXCR and keeps one entry per CDR3 protein. The table shows hundreds of thousands of distinct CDR3 sequences, with 15% to 20% occurring only once. The sample was blood. The source of these receptors is a man aged 35 to 55 with Graves' ophthalmopathy. CDR3s include the opening cysteine and the closing phenylalanine or tryptophan. The D gene is left open where the match is weak. The size entry is marked missing in some rows and otherwise reads once, few, many or a size class.

j_gene,abundance,v_gene,d_gene,CDR3nt,CDR3aa
TRBJ2-4,NA,TRBV11-2,NA,TGTGCCAGCAGCTTAGGGTCCTCCCAAAACATTCAGTACTTC,CASSLGSSQNIQYF
TRBJ2-7,few,TRBV7-6,TRBD2,TGTGCCAGCAGCCCCGCGGTTAGCGGGCTAGGCGAGCAGTACTTC,CASSPAVSGLGEQYF
TRBJ1-6,many,TRBV2,NA,TGTGCCACGAGGGGGGATCATAATTCACCCCTCCACTTT,CATRGDHNSPLHF
TRBJ1-2,NA,TRBV29-1,NA,TGCAGCGTTGAAGATCCGGCGTCTACTGGCTACACCTTC,CSVEDPASTGYTF
TRBJ2-7,many,TRBV6-1,NA,TGTGCCAGCAGACGACAGGCTGACTCCTACGAGCAGTACTTC,CASRRQADSYEQYF
TRBJ1-1,NA,TRBV7-3,NA,TGTGCCAGCAGCTTAACGGCGGGGGGGGCGGTGTTCACTGAAGCTTTCTTT,CASSLTAGGAVFTEAFF
TRBJ2-2,many,TRBV5-1,NA,TGCGCCAGCAGCCCCGCTAGCAGGCAGACCGGGGAGCTGTTTTTT,CASSPASRQTGELFF
TRBJ2-7,few,TRBV5-1,NA,TGCGCCAGCAGCTTCTCCGGGACGGTGTACGAGCAGTACTTC,CASSFSGTVYEQYF
TRBJ1-1,many,TRBV24-1,NA,TGTGCCACCAGTGATCTGGGGAATGAAGCTTTCTTT,CATSDLGNEAFF
TRBJ1-2,NA,TRBV13,NA,TGTGCCAGCAGCGTAGAAAGCGCAGGCGCTAACTATGGCTACACCTTC,CASSVESAGANYGYTF
TRBJ2-1,NA,TRBV7-9,TRBD2,TGTGCCAGCAGCTTTACAGCGGGAGGGCCGATGGGTGAGCAGTTCTTC,CASSFTAGGPMGEQFF
TRBJ1-3,few,TRBV12-3/TRBV12-4,NA,TGTGCCAGCAGTTTGCGGTCCTCCGGCACCATATATTTT,CASSLRSSGTIYF
TRBJ1-1,NA,TRBV6-2/TRBV6-3,NA,TGTGCCAGCACCGAAGAAGGGGAAGCTTTCTTT,CASTEEGEAFF
TRBJ2-3,NA,TRBV5-1,NA,TGCGCCAGCAGCTGGCGGGACTCAAACACAGATACGCAGTATTTT,CASSWRDSNTDTQYF
TRBJ2-7,NA,TRBV20-1,TRBD1,TGTACCGGGACAGACTCCTACGAGCAGTACTTC,CTGTDSYEQYF
TRBJ2-1,many,TRBV7-9,NA,TGTGCCAGCAGCTTATACGGTGAGGGGCCGAGCTCCTACAATGAGCAGTTCTTC,CASSLYGEGPSSYNEQFF
TRBJ2-7,many,TRBV28,TRBD1,TGTGCCAGCAGTTTGGGACAGGGGCCCGTCTCCTACGAGCAGTACTTC,CASSLGQGPVSYEQYF
TRBJ2-7,few,TRBV3-2,NA,TGTGCCAGCAGCCAACCAACCACTTGCGGGAGCTCCTACGAGCAGTACTTC,CASSQPTTCGSSYEQYF
TRBJ2-3,few,TRBV30,NA,TGTGCCTGCCTACTCGGGACAGATACGCAGTATTTT,CACLLGTDTQYF
TRBJ2-3,many,TRBV11-2,TRBD2,TGTGCCAGCAGCACAAGGACTAGCGGGGTTAGGGAGGATACGCAGTATTTT,CASSTRTSGVREDTQYF
TRBJ1-2,few,TRBV19,NA,TGTGCCAGTAGTTGGCACGATGGCTACACCTTC,CASSWHDGYTF
TRBJ2-2,few,TRBV15,TRBD2,TGTGCCACCGCCAGCGGGGCTTTGGCCGGGGAGCTGTTTTTT,CATASGALAGELFF
TRBJ2-2,NA,TRBV20-1,TRBD1,TGCAGTGCTGAGGGACAGCCCACCGGGGAGCTGTTTTTT,CSAEGQPTGELFF
TRBJ1-2,few,TRBV30,TRBD1,TGTGCCTGGAGACGTTTGAGACAGGGGGCATCTGGGGGTGACTATGGCTACACCTTC,CAWRRLRQGASGGDYGYTF
TRBJ2-5,few,TRBV20-1,NA,TGCAGTGCTAGTTGGGTCCAAGAGACCCAGTACTTC,CSASWVQETQYF
TRBJ2-3,many,TRBV5-1,NA,TGCGCCAGCAGCTTGGCCGACGCTGAGGAGGACACGCAGTATTTT,CASSLADAEEDTQYF
TRBJ2-1,NA,TRBV10-1,NA,TGCGCCAGCAGGGGGGCGGCCTACAATGAGCAGTTCTTC,CASRGAAYNEQFF
TRBJ1-4,few,TRBV6-5,NA,TGTGCCAGCAGTTACTCGACAGTCCCCTTGGGTGAAAAACTGTTTTTT,CASSYSTVPLGEKLFF
TRBJ2-2,NA,TRBV7-2,TRBD2,TGTGCCAGCAGCTTAGTGGCTAGCGGAACGGACACCGGGGAGCTGTTTTTT,CASSLVASGTDTGELFF
TRBJ2-5,many,TRBV20-1,TRBD2,TGCAGTGCTAGAGGAAGTCTAGCGGGGGGCCAAGAGACCCAGTACTTC,CSARGSLAGGQETQYF
TRBJ2-3,few,TRBV20-1,NA,TGCAGTGCTAGGGCGGGGCGCACAGATACGCAGTATTTT,CSARAGRTDTQYF
TRBJ1-4,few,TRBV5-1,TRBD1,TGCGCCAGCAGCTCGGACAGGCAACGAGAAAAACTGTTTTTT,CASSSDRQREKLFF
TRBJ2-3,many,TRBV7-3,NA,TGTGCCAGCAGCGCCGGGCTCCGACTAAGCACAGATACGCAGTATTTT,CASSAGLRLSTDTQYF
TRBJ2-7,many,TRBV2,NA,TGTGCCAGCACCTCACAGGGATCCTCCTACGAGCAGTACTTC,CASTSQGSSYEQYF
TRBJ2-2,NA,TRBV6-2/TRBV6-3,NA,TGTGCCAGCAGTTACGATATTGGTGACGGGGAGCTGTTTTTT,CASSYDIGDGELFF
TRBJ1-2,many,TRBV30,NA,TGTGCCTTTTCGCAGGGAGGCGGCTACACCTTC,CAFSQGGGYTF
TRBJ1-2,NA,TRBV6-2/TRBV6-3,NA,TGTGCCAGCAGTTACAGCTTCCTCCGGGATGGCTACACCTTC,CASSYSFLRDGYTF
TRBJ1-5,NA,TRBV5-6,TRBD1,TGTGCCAGCAGCTTGCGGGACAGGGAATTGGGTCAGCCCCAGCATTTT,CASSLRDRELGQPQHF
TRBJ2-1,NA,TRBV7-6,TRBD2,TGTGCCAGCAGCGCGAGAGCGGGAGGGCACGATGAGCAGTTCTTC,CASSARAGGHDEQFF
TRBJ2-5,few,TRBV20-1,TRBD2,TGCAGTGCTAGACGGGCTAGCGGGGTTAGGCAAGAGACCCAGTACTTC,CSARRASGVRQETQYF
TRBJ2-7,NA,TRBV10-3,TRBD1,TGTGCCATCAGCGAGGGGGCCCACGAGCAGTACTTC,CAISEGAHEQYF
TRBJ1-5,NA,TRBV15,NA,TGTGCCACCAGCAGCCACCGAGGGAGGGGTAATCAGCCCCAGCATTTT,CATSSHRGRGNQPQHF
TRBJ1-1,many,TRBV5-1,NA,TGCGCCAGCAGCCCTCCGGGACGGTCGGACACTGAAGCTTTCTTT,CASSPPGRSDTEAFF
TRBJ2-3,NA,TRBV4-2,NA,TGTGCCAGCAGCCAAGATCAGCTCGCAGATACGCAGTATTTT,CASSQDQLADTQYF
TRBJ2-7,few,TRBV20-1,TRBD2,TGCAGTGCTAGGGGGCAGGGCGGGGGGGCCTACGAGCAGTACTTC,CSARGQGGGAYEQYF
TRBJ1-2,NA,TRBV5-1,TRBD1,TGCGCCAGCAGCTCGAAGGCGGGACAGGGGACTTATGGCTACACCTTC,CASSSKAGQGTYGYTF
TRBJ1-5,NA,TRBV20-1,NA,TGCAGTGCTGAAGAGAGAGGGGGGGATACGCAGCATTTT,CSAEERGGDTQHF
TRBJ2-1,few,TRBV6-1,NA,TGTGCCAGCAGTGAAGCGGGGCTAGCCTATGAGCAGTTCTTC,CASSEAGLAYEQFF
TRBJ2-7,NA,TRBV5-5,NA,TGTGCCAGCAGCTTGGGATGGGCAGAGACAGATCGATCCTACGAGCAGTACTTC,CASSLGWAETDRSYEQYF
TRBJ1-2,NA,TRBV15,NA,TGTGCCACCAGCAGAGATGCCAGGAAGAGTGGCTACACCTTC,CATSRDARKSGYTF
TRBJ2-1,NA,TRBV18,TRBD1,TGTGCCAGCTCACTTGGGACAGGGGGCAATGAGCAGTTCTTC,CASSLGTGGNEQFF
TRBJ2-7,many,TRBV5-1,NA,TGCGCCAGCAGTTCCGGGACATTCTCCTACGAGCAGTACTTC,CASSSGTFSYEQYF
TRBJ2-1,many,TRBV11-1,NA,TGTGCCAGCAGCCCCCGAGGTTTGTTGAGCGGGTTATTGACTGAGCAGTTCTTC,CASSPRGLLSGLLTEQFF
TRBJ1-6,few,TRBV3-1,NA,TGTGCCAGCAGCCAAGGGGGGTTATCCCTTTCACCCCTCCACTTT,CASSQGGLSLSPLHF